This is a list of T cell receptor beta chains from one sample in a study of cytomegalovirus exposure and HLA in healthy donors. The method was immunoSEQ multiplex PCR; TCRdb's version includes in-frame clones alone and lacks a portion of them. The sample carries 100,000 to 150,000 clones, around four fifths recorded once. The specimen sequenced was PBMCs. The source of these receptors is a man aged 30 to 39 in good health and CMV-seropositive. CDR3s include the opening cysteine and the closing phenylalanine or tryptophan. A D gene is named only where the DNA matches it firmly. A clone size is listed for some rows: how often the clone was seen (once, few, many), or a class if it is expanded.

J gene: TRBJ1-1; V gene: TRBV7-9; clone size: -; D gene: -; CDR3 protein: CASSPKVGGTPEAFF; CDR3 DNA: TGTGCCAGCAGCCCTAAAGTAGGGGGTACTCCTGAAGCTTTCTTT
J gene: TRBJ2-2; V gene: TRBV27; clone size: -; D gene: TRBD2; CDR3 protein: CASTRRAGGLNTGELFF; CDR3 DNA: TGTGCCAGCACCCGAAGGGCGGGAGGGCTGAACACCGGGGAGCTGTTTTTT
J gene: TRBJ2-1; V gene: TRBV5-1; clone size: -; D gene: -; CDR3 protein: CASSLEPYNEQFF; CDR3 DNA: TGCGCCAGCAGCTTGGAGCCCTACAATGAGCAGTTCTTC
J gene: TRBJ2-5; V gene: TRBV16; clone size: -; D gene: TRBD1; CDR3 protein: CASSQGSTGSVETQYF; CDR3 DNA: TGTGCCAGCAGCCAGGGATCGACAGGGAGCGTAGAGACCCAGTACTTC
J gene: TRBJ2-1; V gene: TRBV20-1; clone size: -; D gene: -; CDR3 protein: CSAPTNQEQFF; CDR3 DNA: TGCAGTGCCCCGACTAATCAGGAGCAGTTCTTC
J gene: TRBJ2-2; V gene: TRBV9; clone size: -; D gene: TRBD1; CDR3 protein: CASSVSVGQGVRTGELFF; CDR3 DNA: TGTGCCAGCAGCGTATCGGTTGGGCAGGGGGTGAGAACCGGGGAGCTGTTTTTT
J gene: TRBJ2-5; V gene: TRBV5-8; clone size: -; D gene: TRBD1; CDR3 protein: CASSSYRQGETQYF; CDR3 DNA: TGTGCCAGCAGCTCCTACCGACAGGGAGAGACCCAGTACTTC
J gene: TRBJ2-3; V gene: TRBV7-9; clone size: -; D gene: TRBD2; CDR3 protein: CASSRTSVADTQYF; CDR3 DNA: TGTGCCAGCAGCCGGACTAGCGTAGCAGATACGCAGTATTTT
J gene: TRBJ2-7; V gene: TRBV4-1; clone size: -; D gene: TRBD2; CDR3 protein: CASSLRTSGNYEQYF; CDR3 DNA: TGCGCCAGCAGCCTTCGGACTAGCGGAAATTACGAGCAGTACTTC
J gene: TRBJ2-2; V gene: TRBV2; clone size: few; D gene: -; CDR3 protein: CASSDRGKTGELFF; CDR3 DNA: TGTGCCAGCAGTGATCGAGGGAAGACCGGGGAGCTGTTTTTT
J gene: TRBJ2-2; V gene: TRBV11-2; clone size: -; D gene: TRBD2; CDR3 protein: CASSRAGGYTGELFF; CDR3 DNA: TGTGCCAGCAGCAGGGCGGGAGGGTACACCGGGGAGCTGTTTTTT
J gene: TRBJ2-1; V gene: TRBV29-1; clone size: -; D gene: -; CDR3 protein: CSVESGTDEQFF; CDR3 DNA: TGCAGCGTTGAGTCGGGAACTGATGAGCAGTTCTTC
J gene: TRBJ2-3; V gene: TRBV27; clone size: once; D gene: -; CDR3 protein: CASSFTGTDTQYF; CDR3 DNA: TGTGCCAGCAGTTTTACAGGGACAGATACGCAGTATTTT
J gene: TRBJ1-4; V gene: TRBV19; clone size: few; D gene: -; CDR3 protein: CASRGWSTNEKLFF; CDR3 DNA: TGTGCCAGTCGGGGTTGGTCAACTAATGAAAAACTGTTTTTT
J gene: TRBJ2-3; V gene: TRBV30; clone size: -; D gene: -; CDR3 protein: CAWSATGDTQYF; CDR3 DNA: TGTGCCTGGAGTGCCACGGGTGATACGCAGTATTTT
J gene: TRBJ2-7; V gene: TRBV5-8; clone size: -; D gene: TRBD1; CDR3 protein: CASNPFSGTGATYEQYF; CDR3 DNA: TGTGCCAGCAACCCCTTTTCTGGGACAGGGGCGACCTACGAGCAGTACTTC
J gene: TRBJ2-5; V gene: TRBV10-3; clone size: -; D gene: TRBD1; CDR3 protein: CAISQGRGNQETQYF; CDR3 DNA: TGTGCCATCAGTCAGGGCAGGGGGAACCAAGAGACCCAGTACTTC
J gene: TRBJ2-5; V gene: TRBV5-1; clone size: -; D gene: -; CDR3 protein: CASSLGWGRQETQYF; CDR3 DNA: TGCGCCAGCAGCCTCGGATGGGGGCGCCAAGAGACCCAGTACTTC
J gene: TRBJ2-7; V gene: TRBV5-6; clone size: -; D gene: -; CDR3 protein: CASSPPREPFEQYF; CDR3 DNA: TGTGCCAGCAGCCCGCCGAGGGAGCCGTTCGAGCAGTACTTC
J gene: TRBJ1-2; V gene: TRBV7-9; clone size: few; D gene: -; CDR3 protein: CASSFGEGGGYTF; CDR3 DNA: TGTGCCAGCAGCTTCGGGGAGGGTGGTGGCTACACCTTC
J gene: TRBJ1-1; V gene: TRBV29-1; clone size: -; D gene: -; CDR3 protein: CSVAGQNEAFF; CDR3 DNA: TGCAGCGTTGCAGGTCAAAACGAAGCTTTCTTT
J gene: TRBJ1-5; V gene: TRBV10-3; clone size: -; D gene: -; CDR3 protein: CATQNPATESGPQHF; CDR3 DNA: TGTGCCACCCAAAATCCCGCCACCGAATCAGGCCCCCAGCATTTT
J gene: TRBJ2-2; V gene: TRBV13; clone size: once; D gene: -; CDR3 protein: CASQIGIDTGELFF; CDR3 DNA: TGTGCCAGCCAGATCGGGATAGACACCGGGGAGCTGTTTTTT
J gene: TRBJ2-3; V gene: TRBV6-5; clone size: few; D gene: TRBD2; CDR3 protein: CASSYQTSDTTDTQYF; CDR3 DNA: TGTGCCAGCAGTTACCAGACTAGCGATACCACAGATACGCAGTATTTT
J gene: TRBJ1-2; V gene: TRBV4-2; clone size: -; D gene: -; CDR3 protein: CASSQDPGQRGLGGYTF; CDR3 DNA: TGTGCCAGCAGCCAAGATCCTGGACAGCGAGGTTTGGGCGGCTACACCTTC
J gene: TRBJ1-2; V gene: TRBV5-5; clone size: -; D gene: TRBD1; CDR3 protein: CASSLGTGSYGYTF; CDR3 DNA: TGTGCCAGCAGCTTGGGGACAGGGAGCTATGGCTACACCTTC
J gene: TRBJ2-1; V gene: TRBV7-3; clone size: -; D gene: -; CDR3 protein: CASSLGYIQVTSYNEQFF; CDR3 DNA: TGTGCCAGCAGCTTAGGATATATACAGGTGACCTCCTACAATGAGCAGTTCTTC
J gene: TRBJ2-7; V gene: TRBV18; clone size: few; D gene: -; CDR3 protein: CASTDSREYEQYF; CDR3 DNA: TGTGCCAGCACCGACAGCCGTGAGTACGAGCAGTACTTC
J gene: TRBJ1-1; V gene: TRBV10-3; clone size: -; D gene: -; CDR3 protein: CAISGQGGTEAFF; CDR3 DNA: TGTGCCATCAGTGGTCAGGGAGGCACTGAAGCTTTCTTT
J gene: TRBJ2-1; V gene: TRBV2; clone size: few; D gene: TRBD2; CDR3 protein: CASSVLSSGMDNEQFF; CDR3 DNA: TGTGCCAGCAGTGTACTGTCTAGCGGGATGGACAATGAGCAGTTCTTC
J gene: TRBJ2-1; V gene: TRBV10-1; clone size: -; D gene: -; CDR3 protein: CASSEESSYNEQFF; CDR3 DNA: TGCGCCAGCAGTGAGGAGAGCTCCTACAATGAGCAGTTCTTC
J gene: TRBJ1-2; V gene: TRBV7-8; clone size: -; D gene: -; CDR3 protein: CASVRETGLNYGYTF; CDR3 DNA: TGTGCCAGCGTTAGAGAAACAGGGCTCAACTATGGCTACACCTTC
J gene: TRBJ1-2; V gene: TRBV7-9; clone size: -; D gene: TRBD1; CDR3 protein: CASSPGQGDYTF; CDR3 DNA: TGTGCCAGCAGCCCGGGACAGGGTGACTACACCTTC
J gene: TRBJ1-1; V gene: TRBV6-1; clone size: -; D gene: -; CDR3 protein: CASTRGGARTEAFF; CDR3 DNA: TGTGCCAGCACCCGAGGAGGGGCGCGGACTGAAGCTTTCTTT
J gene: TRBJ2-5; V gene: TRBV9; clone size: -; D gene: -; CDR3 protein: CASSVEGGGGETQYF; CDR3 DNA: TGTGCCAGCAGCGTAGAGGGAGGGGGAGGGGAGACCCAGTACTTC
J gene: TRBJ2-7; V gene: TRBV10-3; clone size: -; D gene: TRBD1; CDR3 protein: CAISEFGTGESEQYF; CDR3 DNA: TGTGCCATCAGTGAGTTCGGGACAGGGGAGTCCGAGCAGTACTTC
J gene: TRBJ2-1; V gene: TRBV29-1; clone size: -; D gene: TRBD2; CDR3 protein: CSVGLGGRYNEQFF; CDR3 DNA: TGCAGCGTGGGGCTCGGCGGGAGATACAATGAGCAGTTCTTC
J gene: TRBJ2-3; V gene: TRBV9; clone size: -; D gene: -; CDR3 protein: CASSGASTDTQYF; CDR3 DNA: TGTGCCAGCAGCGGAGCCAGCACAGATACGCAGTATTTT
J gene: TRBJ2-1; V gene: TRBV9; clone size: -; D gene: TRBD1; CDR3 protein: CASSEDRGYNEQFF; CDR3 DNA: TGTGCCAGCAGCGAGGACAGGGGGTACAATGAGCAGTTCTTC
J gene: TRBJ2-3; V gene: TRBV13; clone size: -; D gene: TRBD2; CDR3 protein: CASSLILAGDTQYF; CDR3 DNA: TGTGCCAGCAGCTTAATCCTAGCGGGAGATACGCAGTATTTT
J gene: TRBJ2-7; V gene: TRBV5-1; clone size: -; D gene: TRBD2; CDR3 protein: CASKPLAGVIHEQYF; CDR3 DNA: TGCGCCAGCAAACCACTAGCGGGAGTGATCCACGAGCAGTACTTC
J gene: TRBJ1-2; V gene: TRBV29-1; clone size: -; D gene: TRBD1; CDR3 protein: CSVVTSTGTGGSGYTF; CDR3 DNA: TGCAGCGTCGTAACTTCTACCGGGACAGGGGGCAGTGGCTACACCTTC
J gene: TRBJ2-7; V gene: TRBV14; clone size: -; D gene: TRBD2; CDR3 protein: CASSQDPGRSYEQYF; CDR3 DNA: TGTGCCAGCAGCCAAGATCCCGGGAGGAGCTACGAGCAGTACTTC
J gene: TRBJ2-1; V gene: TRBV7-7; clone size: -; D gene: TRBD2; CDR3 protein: CASSLAPSGRVSYNEQFF; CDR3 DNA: TGTGCTAGCAGCTTAGCTCCTAGCGGGAGGGTCTCCTACAATGAGCAGTTCTTC
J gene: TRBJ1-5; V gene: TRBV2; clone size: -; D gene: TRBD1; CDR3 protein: CASSLGQGAGQPQHF; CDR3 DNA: TGTGCCAGCAGCCTCGGACAGGGGGCCGGTCAGCCCCAGCATTTT
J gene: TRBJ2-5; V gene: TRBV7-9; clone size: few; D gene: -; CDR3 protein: CASSPTRFVRQETQYF; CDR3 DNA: TGTGCCAGCAGCCCCACTAGATTCGTTCGCCAAGAGACCCAGTACTTC